These 6 T cell receptor beta chains were sequenced from one sample in a study of cytomegalovirus exposure and HLA in healthy donors. The PCR contained 60 Vbeta and 13 Jbeta primers. TCRdb keeps only in-frame clones here, not all; method: immunoSEQ multiplex PCR. The sample contains approximately 140,000 clones, more than 65% of which appear only once. Input material: PBMCs. All receptors come from a man in his fifties or sixties in good health and CMV-seronegative.

The chain recombines TRBV6-5 with TRBJ1-1; 9 bases fit TRBD1. The CDR3 length is 13 residues. The ends lost 5 bases at V and 5 bases at J; junction bases unmatched: 3. The germline gives CDR1 MNHEY, CDR2 SVGAGI. The CDR3 bases are TGTGCCAGCAGTAACAGGGGGCAAACTGAAGCTTTCTTT. This encodes CASSNRGQTEAFF.

CDR3 sequence (DNA): TGTGCCAGCAGCTTGGTACAGATGGGTGAAAAACTGTTTTTT. Protein sequence: CASSLVQMGEKLFF. This chain uses TRBV7-9 with TRBJ1-4; no reliable D call. The V and J ends lost 3 bases and 7 bases respectively, with 12 bases between them. This CDR3 has 14 residues. The germline CDR1 and CDR2 sequences are SEHNR and FQNEAQ (reference sequence).

The chain joins TRBV5-1 to TRBJ2-7; 7 bases fit TRBD1. V lost 5 bases and J lost 3; bases outside the gene matches: 5. CDR3 length: 13 amino acids. The V gene's germline CDR1 is SGHRS and CDR2 YFSETQ. This CDR3 is CASSYRDSYEQYF. The CDR3 DNA is TGCGCCAGCAGTTACCGGGACAGCTACGAGCAGTACTTC.

This clone was observed a single time. Other DNA sequences from this sample encode an identical CDR3 as well. The CDR3 DNA is TGTGCCAGCAGCCCCGTAGGGGGGAACACTGAAGCTTTCTTT. Translating it yields CASSPVGGNTEAFF. The genes are TRBV6-6 and TRBJ1-1; D perhaps matches TRBD1 (6 bases). Germline CDR1 MNHNY, CDR2 SVGAGI (reference sequence). The CDR3 has 14 residues. V dropped 6 bases and J dropped 1 base, with 12 bases sitting between them.

The genes are TRBV18 and TRBJ1-3; D gene ambiguous. Germline CDR1 reads KGHSH; CDR2 reads LQKENI. This CDR3 region has 15 residues. Between the trimmed V and J ends, which lost 0 bases and 2 bases, there was a span of 8 bases. In nucleotides, the CDR3 is TGTGCCAGCTCACCACCATCCGGAGCTGGAAACACCATATATTTT. It encodes CASSPPSGAGNTIYF.

The rearrangement links TRBV14 to TRBJ2-2; 8 positions match TRBD2. The ends lost 1 base at V and 5 bases at J; junction bases unmatched: 12. CDR3 length: 18 residues. Germline V gene sequence: CDR1 SGHDN, CDR2 FVKESK. The CDR3 is CASSQVPPGAGGTGELFF. The CDR3 nucleotides read TGTGCCAGCAGCCAAGTTCCCCCAGGGGCGGGAGGAACCGGGGAGCTGTTTTTT.